Presented here are 27 T cell receptor beta chains from one specimen sequenced in a study of immune cell composition in non-small cell lung cancer. Sequenced by immunoSEQ multiplex PCR; TCRdb stores in-frame clones only, minus some. The sample includes about 4,900 clones, around three quarters of them seen just once. The source material was lung tumor tissue. The receptor set was obtained from a human donor with non-small cell lung cancer.

The CDR3 is CASSLLARGNTGELFF. CDR3 DNA sequence: TGTGCCAGCAGCTTGCTAGCGCGAGGCAACACCGGGGAGCTGTTTTTT. This rearrangement joins TRBV7-8 to TRBJ2-2; possible D gene TRBD2, 6 bases. CDR3 length equals 16 residues. The V gene's germline CDR1 is SGHVS and CDR2 FQNEAQ. Trimming removed 3 bases at V and 2 bases at J, with 13 bases between. The full variable domain, completed using reference TRBV7-8 and TRBJ2-2, is GAGVSQSPRYKVAKRGQDVALRCDPISGHVSLFWYQQALGQGPEFLTYFQNEAQLDKSGLPSDRFFAERPEGSVSTLKIQRTQQEDSAVYLCASSLLARGNTGELFFGEGSRLTVL.

The rearrangement uses TRBV19 and TRBJ1-2, with no clear D. Trimming shortened V by 0 bases and J by 4 bases, and 3 bases separated the two germline ends. Germline CDR1 and CDR2: LNHDA and SQIVND (reference sequence). This CDR3 is built from 12 residues. CDR3 coding DNA: TGTGCCAGTAGTATAGACATCTATGGCTACACCTTC. Translation gives CASSIDIYGYTF.

V usage is TRBV2 and J usage is TRBJ1-6; possibly TRBD1 for D (6 bases). This CDR3 comprises 15 residues. The germline gives CDR1 SNHLY, CDR2 FYNNEI. The germline V and J ends were trimmed by 6 bases and 9 bases, with 18 bases remaining between them. The CDR3 protein is CASRARTGLGSPLHF. In DNA form, the CDR3 reads TGTGCCAGCAGGGCTAGAACAGGGTTGGGTTCACCCCTCCACTTT.

CDR3 in DNA: TGTGCCAGTAGTATGGGAGGGGGGTTCCAGCATTTT. It is translated as CASSMGGGFQHF. The chain employs TRBV19 and TRBJ1-5, with D maybe TRBD1 (6 bases). V dropped 3 bases and J dropped 12 bases, with 12 bases sitting between them. The CDR3 contains 12 residues. From germline, CDR1 is LNHDA and CDR2 SQIVND (reference sequence).

By proportion, this clone is large (0.1 to 1%). The chain carries TRBV9 and TRBJ2-7, with TRBD2 matching over 8 bases. The germline gives CDR1 SGDLS, CDR2 YYNGEE. V lost 3 bases to trimming and J lost 5 bases; unmatched junction nucleotides: 10. This CDR3 is built from 15 residues. The CDR3 protein is CASSATLAEGNEQYF. The CDR3 DNA reads as TGTGCCAGCAGCGCGACACTAGCGGAGGGGAACGAGCAGTACTTC.

The V call is TRBV29-1, the J call TRBJ2-7; 8 bases line up with TRBD1. V lost 3 bases to trimming and J lost 6 bases; unmatched junction nucleotides: 7. The CDR3 consists of 13 residues. Germline V gene data show CDR1 as SQVTM and CDR2 as ANQGSEA. The CDR3 coding sequence is TGCAGCGTTGAGGGCGAGACAGGGGTCGAGCAGTACTTC. It translates to CSVEGETGVEQYF.

This clone rates as large. V usage is TRBV6-5 and J usage is TRBJ2-1, with D perhaps TRBD2 (5 bases). The CDR3 extends over 15 amino acids. Germline CDR1 and CDR2: MNHEY and SVGAGI. V lost 6 bases to trimming and J lost 0 bases, with 12 bases between them. CDR3 bases: TGTGCCAGCAGATCGAGCGGAGGCTCCTACAATGAGCAGTTCTTC. Translated: CASRSSGGSYNEQFF.

This chain uses TRBV27 with TRBJ1-4; D unclear. The CDR3 spans 16 residues. Germline CDR1 reads MNHEY; CDR2 reads SMNVEV (reference sequence). V lost 4 bases and J lost 0, with 12 bases in between. Written as DNA, the CDR3 is TGTGCCAGCAGTTCGCACAGCCTTACAACTAATGAAAAACTGTTTTTT. It encodes CASSSHSLTTNEKLFF.

The J gene is TRBJ2-1, the V gene TRBV11-3, with no clear D. Per germline, CDR1 SGHNT and CDR2 YENEEA. The V end lost 0 bases, the J end lost 5 bases, and 8 bases lay between the germline ends. This CDR3 region has 14 residues. The CDR3 nucleotides are TGTGCCAGCAGCTTAGATGGGCAGGACAATGAGCAGTTCTTC. It specifies CASSLDGQDNEQFF.

Notes on this clone: One end of the junction fails to match germline, which may point to a read error. This chain uses TRBV7-7 with TRBJ2-1, with TRBD2 identical over 8 bases. The CDR3 has 15 residues. Germline V gene sequence: CDR1 SSHAT, CDR2 FNYEAQ (reference sequence). For the CDR3, the DNA is TGTGCTAGCAGTTCCGTAGCGGGAAAGAACAATGAGCAGTTCTTC. Protein product: CASSSVAGKNNEQFF.

The J gene is TRBJ1-1, the V gene TRBV27; 10 bases line up with TRBD1. The germline gives CDR1 MNHEY, CDR2 SMNVEV (reference sequence). The CDR3 runs to 15 residues. V lost 5 bases and J lost 7; bases outside the gene matches: 10. Here the CDR3 DNA reads TGTGCCAGCAGTCGCGACAGGGGGCGGTCGTATGAAGCTTTCTTT. Its translation: CASSRDRGRSYEAFF.

The rearrangement links TRBV30 to TRBJ2-2, with 11 bases aligning to TRBD2. The CDR3 totals 18 residues. Germline-derived CDR1 and CDR2 are GTSNPN and SVGIG (reference sequence). Trimming cost V 0 bases and J 1 base; bases outside gene matches: 7. CDR3 coding DNA: TGTGCCTGGAGTGTACCACTAGCGGGGGACGTGAACACCGGGGAGCTGTTTTTT. The encoded protein is CAWSVPLAGDVNTGELFF.

This clone has just a few counts. The rearrangement links TRBV6-5 to TRBJ2-7; tentative D call: TRBD2 (7 bases). In germline, CDR1 is MNHEY, CDR2 SVGAGI. V lost 2 bases and J lost 0, with 14 bases in between. The CDR3 length is 16 residues. CDR3 DNA: TGTGCCAGCAGTTACCTCGGGGGGCCGAGCTCCTACGAGCAGTACTTC. Its protein is CASSYLGGPSSYEQYF.

V is TRBV2 and J is TRBJ2-5, with D possibly matching TRBD1 (7 bases). V was pared by 4 bases and J by 5 bases, with 14 bases between. Germline V gives CDR1 SNHLY, CDR2 FYNNEI. The CDR3 has 14 amino acids. The CDR3: CASSVAGQWETQYF. The CDR3 coding sequence is TGTGCCAGCAGTGTGGCGGGACAGTGGGAGACCCAGTACTTC.

The chain combines TRBV7-8 with TRBJ1-4, with a possible D match to TRBD1 (5 bases). The CDR3 covers 15 residues. Germline CDR1 is SGHVS and CDR2 is FQNEAQ. V lost 0 bases and J 5 bases, leaving 10 bases between the germline ends. The chain's CDR3 is CASSLATATNEKLFF. CDR3 sequence (DNA): TGTGCCAGCAGCTTAGCGACAGCCACGAATGAAAAACTGTTTTTT.

This clone was observed a handful of times. The gene calls are TRBV7-2 and TRBJ1-1; D may be TRBD1 (6 bases). Germline V gives CDR1 SGHTA, CDR2 FQGNSA. V was pared by 5 bases and J by 4 bases, with 17 bases between. The CDR3 length is 15 residues. Written as DNA, the CDR3 is TGTGCCAGCAGCCCCCGGGCAGGGGAAGTCACTGAAGCTTTCTTT. Translation: CASSPRAGEVTEAFF.

The J gene is TRBJ2-3, the V gene TRBV9, with a possible D match to TRBD2 (6 bases). Germline loops: CDR1 SGDLS, CDR2 YYNGEE. The CDR3 length is 15 residues. The ends were cut back, 3 bases at V and 2 bases at J, with 13 bases in the middle. CDR3 amino acids: CASSAQAGLTDTQYF. CDR3 DNA sequence: TGTGCCAGCAGCGCCCAAGCGGGCCTCACAGATACGCAGTATTTT.

This clone was picked up a small number of times. The chain recombines TRBV29-1 with TRBJ2-3, with D hard to call. V was clipped by 8 bases and J by 2 bases, with 17 bases between them. The germline gives CDR1 SQVTM, CDR2 ANQGSEA. This CDR3 is built from 14 residues. The CDR3 protein is CSTFVYAFTDTQYF. The CDR3 nucleotides read TGCAGCACCTTCGTCTACGCTTTCACAGATACGCAGTATTTT.

This clone was seen a handful of times. V usage is TRBV2 and J usage is TRBJ1-6, with 8 bases that match TRBD1. Germline CDR1 and CDR2: SNHLY and FYNNEI. V shed 2 bases, J shed 1 base, and the junction held 7 bases outside the gene matches. There are 18 residues in the CDR3. As DNA, the CDR3 is TGTGCCAGCAGTGAAAGCGGACAGGGCGATTCCTATAATTCACCCCTCCACTTT. It specifies CASSESGQGDSYNSPLHF.

This rearrangement joins TRBV7-8 to TRBJ2-1; 10 positions match TRBD2. Germline CDR1 reads SGHVS; CDR2 reads FQNEAQ. The CDR3 spans 20 residues. V shed 1 base and J 3 bases; nucleotides not matched to a gene: 15. CDR3 sequence reads: CASSLGRSAGLAGGYNEQFF. CDR3 nucleotides: TGTGCCAGCAGCTTAGGACGGTCTGCTGGGTTAGCGGGGGGCTACAATGAGCAGTTCTTC. The full variable domain, rest sourced from reference TRBV7-8 and TRBJ2-1, is GAGVSQSPRYKVAKRGQDVALRCDPISGHVSLFWYQQALGQGPEFLTYFQNEAQLDKSGLPSDRFFAERPEGSVSTLKIQRTQQEDSAVYLCASSLGRSAGLAGGYNEQFFGPGTRLTVL.

J is TRBJ1-1 and V is TRBV10-3; D not certain. Germline lookup yields CDR1 ENHRY and CDR2 SYGVKD. The CDR3 covers 16 residues. V shed 4 bases and J shed 0 bases, with 15 bases lying between them. Written as DNA, the CDR3 is TGTGCCATCAGTGCGAACGGGAGGGTTTTGAACACTGAAGCTTTCTTT. Protein: CAISANGRVLNTEAFF.

This chain connects TRBV11-2 to TRBJ2-7; TRBD1 matches at 8 bases. Looked up from germline, CDR1 is SGHAT and CDR2 is FQNNGV. CDR3 size: 13 residues. With V trimmed by 5 bases and J by 3 bases, 3 bases remained unmatched. For the CDR3, the DNA is TGTGCCAGCAGCCGGGACAGGCTCTACGAGCAGTACTTC. It encodes CASSRDRLYEQYF.

J is TRBJ2-1 and V is TRBV9, with a tentative D call TRBD2 (6 bases). Germline V gene sequence: CDR1 SGDLS, CDR2 YYNGEE. Trimming shortened V by 4 bases and J by 12 bases, and 17 bases separated the two germline ends. This CDR3 contains 13 residues. The CDR3 protein is CASSPTNWDSQFF. CDR3 in DNA: TGTGCCAGCAGCCCTACTAATTGGGACTCGCAGTTCTTC. Supplemented by reference TRBV9 and TRBJ2-1, the full variable domain reads DSGVTQTPKHLITATGQRVTLRCSPRSGDLSVYWYQQSLDQGLQFLIQYYNGEERAKGNILERFSAQQFPDLHSELNLSSLELGDSALYFCASSPTNWDSQFFGPGTRLTVL.

This rearrangement joins TRBV6-5 to TRBJ2-7; TRBD1 aligns across 9 bases. In germline, CDR1 is MNHEY, CDR2 SVGAGI. V lost 6 bases, J lost 4 bases, and 4 bases stayed unmatched. The length of the CDR3 is 13 residues. CDR3 in DNA: TGTGCCAGCAGGATGGACAGGGGTTACGAGCAGTACTTC. Translation: CASRMDRGYEQYF.

This chain uses TRBV13 with TRBJ2-7; 7 bases line up with TRBD2. V was pared by 8 bases and J by 1 base, with 11 bases of the junction left unmatched. Germline V gene lookup returns CDR1 PRHDT and CDR2 FYEKMQ (reference sequence). The CDR3 runs 15 residues. The CDR3 loop is CASSPSGTASYEQYF. CDR3 DNA sequence: TGTGCCAGCTCCCCAAGCGGGACCGCATCCTACGAGCAGTACTTC.

The genes are TRBV19 and TRBJ2-3; possible D gene TRBD1, 5 bases. The CDR3 is made up of 15 amino acids. V was clipped by 5 bases and J by 0 bases, with 12 bases between them. The germline CDR1 and CDR2 sequences are LNHDA and SQIVND (reference sequence). The chain's CDR3 is CASSLQGSSTDTQYF. As DNA, the CDR3 is TGTGCCAGTAGTCTCCAGGGATCTAGCACAGATACGCAGTATTTT.

The chain recombines TRBV6-5 with TRBJ1-1, with 11 bases fitting TRBD1. The junction had 6 bases not matched to a gene; V was cut back by 6 bases and J by 6 bases. This CDR3 is built from 14 residues. CDR1 is MNHEY, CDR2 SVGAGI, per germline. This CDR3 is CASSPDRGLSEAFF. CDR3 DNA sequence: TGTGCCAGCAGCCCGGACAGGGGGCTGTCTGAAGCTTTCTTT.